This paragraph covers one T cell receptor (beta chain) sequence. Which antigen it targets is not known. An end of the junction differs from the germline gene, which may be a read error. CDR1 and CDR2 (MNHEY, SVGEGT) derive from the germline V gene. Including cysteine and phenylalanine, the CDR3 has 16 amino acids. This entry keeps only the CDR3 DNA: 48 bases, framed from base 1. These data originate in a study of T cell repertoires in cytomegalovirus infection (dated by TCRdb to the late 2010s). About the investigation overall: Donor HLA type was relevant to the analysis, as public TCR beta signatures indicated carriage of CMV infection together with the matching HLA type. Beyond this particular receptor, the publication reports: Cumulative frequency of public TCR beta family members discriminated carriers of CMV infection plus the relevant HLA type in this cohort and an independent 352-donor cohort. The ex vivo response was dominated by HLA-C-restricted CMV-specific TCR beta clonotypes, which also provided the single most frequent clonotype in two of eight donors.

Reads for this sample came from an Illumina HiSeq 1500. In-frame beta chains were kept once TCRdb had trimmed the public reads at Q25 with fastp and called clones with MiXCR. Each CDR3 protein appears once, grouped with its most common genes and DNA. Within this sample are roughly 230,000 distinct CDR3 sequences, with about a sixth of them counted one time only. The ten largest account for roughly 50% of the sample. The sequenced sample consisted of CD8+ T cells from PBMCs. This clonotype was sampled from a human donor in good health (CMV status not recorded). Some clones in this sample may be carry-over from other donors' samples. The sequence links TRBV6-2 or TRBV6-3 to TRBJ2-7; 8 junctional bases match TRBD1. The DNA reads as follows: TGTGACAGCAGTTACTCCTTGGACAGGGCTATCTACGAGCAGTACTTC. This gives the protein CDSSYSLDRAIYEQYF.